A selection of T cell receptor beta chains follows, all from one sample in a study of T cell responses to AZD1222 COVID-19 vaccine. Profiled with immunoSEQ multiplex PCR; TCRdb holds only in-frame clones, not every one. The repertoire holds around 140,000 clones, with around 92% as singletons. The material was peripheral blood, obtained after recovery from COVID-19. Every receptor here comes from an adult who had recovered from COVID-19. Both conserved end residues are part of each CDR3. D genes are given only for firm matches. Clone size is given for some rows only: seen once, a few or many times, or a class if the clone is expanded.

j_call,clone_size,d_call,v_call,cdr3_nt,cdr3_aa
TRBJ2-7,-,TRBD1,TRBV5-5,TGTGCCAGCAGCTTTTTCGGGACAGCTTTTTCCTACGAGCAGTACTTC,CASSFFGTAFSYEQYF
TRBJ2-2,-,-,TRBV10-3,TGTGCCATTAAGGGGCCGAACACCGGGGAGCTGTTTTTT,CAIKGPNTGELFF
TRBJ1-5,-,-,TRBV7-9,TGTGCCAGCAGCTTGAATGTGGAGGCCCAGCATTTT,CASSLNVEAQHF
TRBJ1-1,-,-,TRBV24-1,TGTGCCACCAGTGATTGGGCAGGTTCTGCTTTCTTT,CATSDWAGSAFF
TRBJ2-1,once,TRBD2,TRBV7-9,TGTGCCAGCAGCTTACGGGTTGGCGGGAGGCCCTACAATGAGCAGTTCTTC,CASSLRVGGRPYNEQFF
TRBJ2-1,-,-,TRBV11-2,TGTGCCAGCAGCCAAGGGCCCAATGAGCAGTTCTTC,CASSQGPNEQFF
TRBJ2-7,-,TRBD2,TRBV7-9,TGTGCCAGCAGCTTAGCCCTGGGACTAGCGGGAGGCGAGCAGTACTTC,CASSLALGLAGGEQYF
TRBJ2-1,-,TRBD2,TRBV2,TGTGCCAGCAGTGAAGATTCAAGCGGGAGTGGTGAGCAGTTCTTC,CASSEDSSGSGEQFF
TRBJ2-1,-,-,TRBV5-5,TGTGCCAGCAGCTTGATTGGGAGCTCCTACAATGAGCAGTTCTTC,CASSLIGSSYNEQFF
TRBJ2-3,-,TRBD2,TRBV5-1,TGCGCCAGCAGCCTGGGACTAGCGTCGCTAGATACGCAGTATTTT,CASSLGLASLDTQYF
TRBJ2-7,-,-,TRBV28,TGTGCCAGCAGGGTTCGGTACGAGCAGTACTTC,CASRVRYEQYF
TRBJ1-1,-,-,TRBV5-1,TGCGCCAGCAGCAGGGACGGCAGTTCTGAAGCTTTCTTT,CASSRDGSSEAFF
TRBJ1-6,-,TRBD1,TRBV5-5,TGTGCCAGCAGCTCTAGACAGGGCTATAATTCACCCCTCCACTTT,CASSSRQGYNSPLHF
TRBJ1-3,-,-,TRBV28,TGTGCCAGCAAAACAGGGTACTCTGGAAACACCATATATTTT,CASKTGYSGNTIYF
TRBJ2-7,-,TRBD2,TRBV29-1,TGCAGCGTAGTCACTAGCGGGAGTACCTACGAGCAGTACTTC,CSVVTSGSTYEQYF
TRBJ1-1,-,-,TRBV10-3,TGTGCCATCACCTCGGCAGGGATCACTGAAGCTTTCTTT,CAITSAGITEAFF
TRBJ2-7,-,-,TRBV29-1,TGCAGCGTTGAACGGGCAGACGACGAGCAGTACTTC,CSVERADDEQYF
TRBJ1-3,-,TRBD1,TRBV7-9,TGTGCCAGCAGCCCGCAGGGGGCCCCTGGAAACACCATATATTTT,CASSPQGAPGNTIYF
TRBJ2-3,-,TRBD2,TRBV7-9,TGTGCCAGCAGCCCGAAGGGCGGGACTAGCGGGGGGGCCCGGTATTTT,CASSPKGGTSGGARYF
TRBJ1-5,-,-,TRBV12-3/TRBV12-4,TGTGCCAGCAGCCCACACAATCAGCCCCAGCATTTT,CASSPHNQPQHF
TRBJ1-2,-,-,TRBV20-1,TGCAGTGCTAGTTACATCTCTAACTATGGCTACACCTTC,CSASYISNYGYTF
TRBJ2-5,-,TRBD2,TRBV9,TGTGCCAGCAGCGTCGGGACTAGCGGGAGTATTGAGACCCAGTACTTC,CASSVGTSGSIETQYF
TRBJ2-5,-,-,TRBV27,TGTGCCAGCAGTACAGGGTCGAAAGAGACCCAGTACTTC,CASSTGSKETQYF
TRBJ2-1,-,TRBD2,TRBV5-6,TGTGCCAGCAGCTTGATAGCGGGAGAAGCCTACAATGAGCAGTTCTTC,CASSLIAGEAYNEQFF
TRBJ2-2,-,-,TRBV7-3,TGTGCCAGCAGTCCAGACAGGCAGACCGGGGAGCTGTTTTTT,CASSPDRQTGELFF
TRBJ1-4,-,TRBD1,TRBV19,TGTGCCAGTAGTACCGTAGGACAGGGAGGTGAAAAACTGTTTTTT,CASSTVGQGGEKLFF
TRBJ2-3,-,-,TRBV10-3,TGTGCCATCAGTGAGGGCGCTTCTTCCACAGATACGCAGTATTTT,CAISEGASSTDTQYF
TRBJ1-1,-,TRBD1,TRBV5-1,TGCGCCAGCAGCTTGACAGGGGTTCGAGCCACTGAAGCTTTCTTT,CASSLTGVRATEAFF
TRBJ1-4,-,-,TRBV7-9,TGTGCCAGCAGCTCATCCCGGGGCCTAGGAGGAACTAATGAAAAACTGTTTTTT,CASSSSRGLGGTNEKLFF
TRBJ2-1,-,TRBD2,TRBV30,TGTGCCTGGAGTAAAGGGGAGGGTGAGCAGTTCTTC,CAWSKGEGEQFF
TRBJ1-6,-,-,TRBV2,TGTGCCAGCAGTGAAGTAGGGGCCTCAAATTCACCCCTCCACTTT,CASSEVGASNSPLHF
TRBJ2-7,-,-,TRBV25-1,TGTGCCAGCAGTGAATGGGGCGAACCAGTGCGAGAGCAGTACTTC,CASSEWGEPVREQYF
TRBJ2-1,-,TRBD2,TRBV7-9,TGTGCCAGCAGCTTAGCGCTGGCTAGCGGCCCCTCCTACAATGAGCAGTTCTTC,CASSLALASGPSYNEQFF
TRBJ1-4,once,-,TRBV19,TGTGCCAGTAGTATCGAGCAGGGCTCAACTAATGAAAAACTGTTTTTT,CASSIEQGSTNEKLFF
TRBJ2-3,-,-,TRBV28,TGTGCCAGCAACGGGTGGGATGTAGATACGCAGTATTTT,CASNGWDVDTQYF
TRBJ1-1,-,-,TRBV27,TGTGCCAGCAGTTTACTTCCCGTGAACACTGAAGCTTTCTTT,CASSLLPVNTEAFF
TRBJ1-1,-,-,TRBV30,TGTGCCTGGAGGCCGGGTTTTGAAGCTTTCTTT,CAWRPGFEAFF
TRBJ2-1,-,-,TRBV2,TGTGCCAGCAGGGTCACTCGGTCGGGAGATGAGCAGTTCTTC,CASRVTRSGDEQFF
TRBJ2-3,-,TRBD1,TRBV10-3,TGTGCCATCAGTGAGGTCCCGGGACAGGGTAGAGATACGCAGTATTTT,CAISEVPGQGRDTQYF